One sample yielded the 19 T cell receptor beta chains listed below, sequenced in a study of blood T cell repertoires in COVID-19. Profiling relied on immunoSEQ multiplex PCR, and the TCRdb table lists in-frame clones only, not all of them. The repertoire has around 100,000 clones, around 83% of them found once; the top ten carry approximately 1.5%. The sample taken for sequencing was peripheral blood. Every receptor here comes from a man aged 35 to 55 with acute or convalescent COVID-19.

V usage is TRBV9 and J usage is TRBJ1-2; no clear D gene. Germline V gives CDR1 SGDLS, CDR2 YYNGEE. V lost 3 bases to trimming and J lost 0 bases, with 15 bases between them. The CDR3 loop spans 16 amino acids. CDR3 in amino acids: CASSGRVGRSNYGYTF. For the CDR3, the DNA is TGTGCCAGCAGCGGGAGGGTCGGTCGGTCTAACTATGGCTACACCTTC.

The chain combines TRBV7-3 with TRBJ2-1; TRBD2 aligns across 7 bases. The junction had 3 bases not matched to a gene; V was cut back by 3 bases and J by 10 bases. This CDR3 spans 12 amino acids. The germline V gene has CDR1 SGHTA and CDR2 FQGTGA. CDR3 bases: TGTGCCAGCAGCTTCGGGGGGAGAGAGCAGTTCTTC. This translates into CASSFGGREQFF.

In nucleotides, the CDR3 is TGTGCCAGCAGCCAAGTGGGCTGGAGGGAAAAACTGTTTTTT. It encodes CASSQVGWREKLFF. This chain links TRBV3-1 (or the pseudogene TRBV3-2) with TRBJ1-4; D is undetermined. V dropped 1 base and J dropped 8 bases, with 11 bases sitting between them. The CDR3 has 14 residues. The germline V gene encodes CDR1 LGHDT and CDR2 YNNKEL (reference sequence).

The chain couples TRBV10-1 to TRBJ1-4, with TRBD1 matching over 8 bases. CDR3 length equals 13 residues. Germline CDR1 is WNHNN and CDR2 is SYGVQD (reference sequence). The J segment lost 7 bases and the V segment lost 2 bases, leaving 0 bases of the junction unmatched. CDR3 sequence: CASSEDRGEKLFF. The CDR3 region has the DNA TGCGCCAGCAGTGAGGACAGGGGTGAAAAACTGTTTTTT.

The V gene is TRBV28, the J gene TRBJ1-1, with 7 bases matching TRBD1. Germline assignment: CDR1 MDHEN and CDR2 SYDVKM. V lost 5 bases to trimming and J lost 10 bases; unmatched junction nucleotides: 7. The CDR3 contains 12 residues. The CDR3 reads CASSPDRVGAFF. The DNA for the CDR3 is TGTGCCAGCAGTCCCGACAGGGTAGGAGCTTTCTTT.

This chain uses TRBV6-6 with TRBJ2-7, with TRBD1 identical over 9 bases. The germline V gene encodes CDR1 MNHNY and CDR2 SVGAGI (reference sequence). J lost 4 bases, V lost 5 bases, and 15 bases had no gene match. CDR3 length equals 17 residues. Here the CDR3 reads CASSPGTGSFWIYEQYF. The DNA of the CDR3 is TGTGCCAGCAGTCCCGGGACAGGGTCCTTTTGGATATACGAGCAGTACTTC.

V is TRBV29-1 and J is TRBJ2-5; 8 bases map to TRBD1. Trimming at V came to 3 bases and at J to 7 bases, leaving 7 bases not matched to a gene. CDR3 size: 13 residues. Germline V gene sequence: CDR1 SQVTM, CDR2 ANQGSEA. The CDR3 DNA is TGCAGCGTTGATCCAGGACAGGGCGGGACCCAGTACTTC. This encodes CSVDPGQGGTQYF.

Only one count was recorded for this clone. V usage is TRBV19 and J usage is TRBJ2-1, with 11 bases lining up with TRBD2. Germline V gene lookup returns CDR1 LNHDA and CDR2 SQIVND (reference sequence). The CDR3 is 16 residues long. V lost 4 bases to trimming and J lost 7 bases; unmatched junction nucleotides: 9. The CDR3 sequence: CASSTLGLAVGNEQFF. CDR3 coding DNA: TGTGCCAGTAGTACCCTGGGACTAGCGGTGGGGAATGAGCAGTTCTTC.

This clone has just a few counts. The J gene is TRBJ1-5, the V gene TRBV12-5, with a weak D call TRBD1 (5 bases). The V and J ends lost 3 bases and 1 base respectively, with 10 bases between them. Germline V gene sequence: CDR1 LGHNT, CDR2 FRNRAP. The CDR3 is 15 residues long. The CDR3 protein is CASGLGRGSNQPQHF. The DNA of the CDR3 is TGTGCTAGTGGTTTAGGTAGGGGCAGCAATCAGCCCCAGCATTTT.

The rearrangement joins TRBV4-3 to TRBJ2-7; 7 nucleotides agree with TRBD2. Germline lookup yields CDR1 LGHNA and CDR2 YSLEER. V lost 1 base and J lost 7; bases outside the gene matches: 4. This CDR3 spans 13 amino acids. In nucleotides, the CDR3 is TGCGCCAGCAGCCAAGGGGGGGGTGATGAGCAGTACTTC. Translating gives CASSQGGGDEQYF.

The chain couples TRBV24-1 to TRBJ2-3; 7 bases map to TRBD1. CDR3 length: 16 residues. The junction had 8 bases not matched to a gene; V was cut back by 4 bases and J by 2 bases. Looked up from germline, CDR1 is KGHDR and CDR2 is SFDVKD. The CDR3 protein is CATSDPGTADTDTQYF. The CDR3 DNA reads TGTGCCACCAGTGACCCTGGGACAGCCGACACAGATACGCAGTATTTT.

The chain recombines TRBV29-1 with TRBJ2-7, with 8 bases fitting TRBD2. The V segment lost 5 bases and the J segment 1 base; nucleotides outside the gene matches: 4. Germline V gene lookup returns CDR1 SQVTM and CDR2 ANQGSEA. The CDR3 extends over 13 amino acids. This chain's CDR3 is CSVWGTSSYEQYF. CDR3 in DNA: TGCAGCGTTTGGGGGACTAGTTCCTACGAGCAGTACTTC.

The chain combines TRBV28 with TRBJ2-7; the match to TRBD2 covers 8 bases. With V trimmed by 4 bases and J by 10 bases, 18 bases remained unmatched. The germline V gene encodes CDR1 MDHEN and CDR2 SYDVKM. This CDR3 has 16 amino acids. The CDR3 is CASSSWAVREDRSQYF. In DNA, the CDR3 is TGTGCCAGCAGTTCATGGGCGGTGCGGGAGGACCGAAGCCAGTACTTC.

This sequence joins TRBV19 and TRBJ1-1; a weak D match, TRBD1 (6 bases). The CDR3 spans 15 residues. Germline CDR1 LNHDA, CDR2 SQIVND (reference sequence). The V and J ends lost 3 bases and 3 bases respectively, with 14 bases between them. CDR3 DNA: TGTGCCAGTAGTATCAAGAACACAGGGTACACTGAAGCTTTCTTT. Its translation is CASSIKNTGYTEAFF.

This rearrangement joins TRBV6-2 or TRBV6-3 to TRBJ2-3, with 8 positions matching TRBD2. The CDR3 runs 14 residues. CDR1 and CDR2 from the germline V gene are MNHEY and SVGEGT. The V segment lost 4 bases and the J segment 4 bases; nucleotides outside the gene matches: 4. In DNA form, the CDR3 reads TGTGCCAGCAGTTCCAGCGGGGGTTCAGATACGCAGTATTTT. Amino acid sequence: CASSSSGGSDTQYF.

The chain couples TRBV14 to TRBJ1-1, with D maybe TRBD1 (5 bases). Germline-derived CDR1 and CDR2 are SGHDN and FVKESK. The CDR3 length is 16 residues. Trimming took 0 bases from V and 5 from J, leaving 16 bases between them. As DNA, the CDR3 is TGTGCCAGCAGCCAAGACTGGGGGGACTTGTGGACTGAAGCTTTCTTT. It translates to CASSQDWGDLWTEAFF.

This chain links TRBV9 with TRBJ2-2; D call uncertain. The CDR3 consists of 13 residues. The germline gives CDR1 SGDLS, CDR2 YYNGEE. The V gene lost 4 bases and the J gene lost 3 bases, with 7 bases spanning the gap. The CDR3: CASSPTYTGELFF. The CDR3 nucleotides read TGTGCCAGCAGCCCCACTTACACCGGGGAGCTGTTTTTT. The variable domain in full, completed from reference TRBV9 and TRBJ2-2, reads DSGVTQTPKHLITATGQRVTLRCSPRSGDLSVYWYQQSLDQGLQFLIQYYNGEERAKGNILERFSAQQFPDLHSELNLSSLELGDSALYFCASSPTYTGELFFGEGSRLTVL.

The chain combines TRBV15 with TRBJ1-5; TRBD1 agrees at 8 bases. V was pared by 5 bases and J by 0 bases, with 9 bases of the junction left unmatched. Germline V lookup: CDR1 LNHNV, CDR2 YYDKDF (reference sequence). This CDR3 is 17 amino acids long. The CDR3 region has the DNA TGTGCCACCAGCGGGAGACAGGGGAGATTTAGCAATCAGCCCCAGCATTTT. It codes for CATSGRQGRFSNQPQHF.

V usage is TRBV4-3 and J usage is TRBJ2-1; 10 nucleotides agree with TRBD1. Germline values: CDR1 LGHNA, CDR2 YSLEER. This CDR3 is built from 15 residues. V lost 4 bases to trimming and J lost 8 bases; unmatched junction nucleotides: 8. The CDR3 is CASSLGTGVGYEQFF. CDR3 DNA sequence: TGCGCCAGCAGCCTGGGGACAGGGGTAGGATATGAGCAGTTCTTC.